This TCR beta chain originates from a study of blood T cell repertoires in COVID-19. This CDR3 spans 15 amino acids. From germline, CDR1 is KGHSH and CDR2 LQKENI. V shed 3 bases and J 4 bases; nucleotides not matched to a gene: 6. A single count supports this clone. In the study's own analysis: Amplification of reference gene primers provided the estimated nucleated cell counts. TCRdb's copy holds only in-frame clones and misses some; the assay was immunoSEQ multiplex PCR. D and trimming were read from the DNA, whereas the V and J calls and clone size are those reported in that table. The sample holds approximately 200,000 clones; roughly 86% are singletons and the top ten take roughly 2.5%.

V is TRBV18 and J is TRBJ1-2, with 9 bases lining up with TRBD1. The sequence was obtained from a woman aged 55-69 years with acute or convalescent COVID-19. The sequenced material came from peripheral blood. The CDR3 DNA follows: TGTGCCAGCTCACCTCGGGACAGGGATCCCTATGGCTACACCTTC. This sequence encodes CASSPRDRDPYGYTF.